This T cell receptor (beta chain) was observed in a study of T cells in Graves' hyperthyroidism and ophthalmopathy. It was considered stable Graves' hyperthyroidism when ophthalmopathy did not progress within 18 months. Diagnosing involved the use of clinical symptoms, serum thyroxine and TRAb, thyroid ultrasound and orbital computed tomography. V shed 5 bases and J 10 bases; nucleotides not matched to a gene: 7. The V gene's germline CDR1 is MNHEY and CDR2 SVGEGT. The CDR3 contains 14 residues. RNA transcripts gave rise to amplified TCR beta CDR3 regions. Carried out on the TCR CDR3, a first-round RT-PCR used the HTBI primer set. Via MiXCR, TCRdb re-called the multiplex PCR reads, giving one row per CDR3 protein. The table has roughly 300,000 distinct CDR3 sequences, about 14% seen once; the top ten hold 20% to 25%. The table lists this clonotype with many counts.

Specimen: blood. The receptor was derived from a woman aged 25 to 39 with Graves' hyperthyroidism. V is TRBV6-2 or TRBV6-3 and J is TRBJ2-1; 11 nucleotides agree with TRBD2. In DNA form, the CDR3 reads TGTGCCAGCAGTCACCCGGGACTAGCGGACGAGCAGTTCTTC. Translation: CASSHPGLADEQFF.